The sequence of this TCR beta chain was determined in a study of blood T cell repertoires in COVID-19. Per the original data handling: Reference gene primer amplification gave nucleated cell count estimates. Repertoires were generated with immunoSEQ multiplex PCR, while TCRdb's copy carries only in-frame clones and drops some. That table furnishes V, J and clone size, whereas the DNA furnished D and trimming. The table records approximately 240,000 clones, 84% of them present only once. The CDR3 is made up of 15 amino acids. V dropped 4 bases and J dropped 2; count of bases not matched to a gene: 4. Per germline, CDR1 SGHRS and CDR2 YFSETQ.

This chain joins TRBV5-1 and TRBJ2-2; 8 nucleotides align to TRBD1. This clonotype was obtained from a woman aged 30 to 39 who had recovered from COVID-19. The sequenced material came from peripheral blood. The DNA for the CDR3 is TGCGCCAGCAGCGAACAGGGGGTAAACACCGGGGAGCTGTTTTTT. Protein: CASSEQGVNTGELFF.